Each of the 31 T cell receptor beta chains below was sequenced from the same sample in a study of blood T cell repertoires in COVID-19. TCRdb's table, derived via immunoSEQ multiplex PCR, lists solely in-frame clones and lacks some. The repertoire holds roughly 120,000 clones, with about nine tenths as singletons. The sample consisted of peripheral blood. The receptors were gathered from a human donor with active COVID-19. The donor label of this sample is uncertain.

About this clone: Other DNA sequences in this specimen translate into the identical CDR3. The chain combines TRBV6-5 with TRBJ1-2, with 8 bases fitting TRBD1. Germline CDR1 is MNHEY and CDR2 is SVGAGI. The V and J ends lost 1 base and 7 bases, in that order; junction bases with no gene match: 8. The CDR3 is 15 residues long. DNA of the CDR3: TGTGCCAGCAGTTACTTGAGGCAGGGGGCAGGTGGCTACACCTTC. It codes for CASSYLRQGAGGYTF.

The chain has TRBV29-1 and TRBJ2-5; a possible D gene is TRBD2 (7 bases). The length of the CDR3 is 15 residues. V shed 7 bases and J shed 1 base, with 19 bases lying between them. The germline gives CDR1 SQVTM, CDR2 ANQGSEA. In DNA form, the CDR3 reads TGCAGCGCCGAGGACGGGGGGCCCCTCCAAGAGACCCAGTACTTC. Amino acids: CSAEDGGPLQETQYF.

The chain is built from TRBV5-1 and TRBJ1-1, with 11 positions matching TRBD1. The junction had 8 bases not matched to a gene; V was cut back by 4 bases and J by 9 bases. The CDR3 contains 14 residues. From germline, CDR1 is SGHRS and CDR2 YFSETQ. In DNA, the CDR3 is TGCGCCAGCAGCATAAACCGGGACAGGGGGAAAGCTTTCTTT. Its translation is CASSINRDRGKAFF. The complete variable domain, with remaining parts taken from reference TRBV5-1 and TRBJ1-1, reads KAGVTQTPRYLIKTRGQQVTLSCSPISGHRSVSWYQQTPGQGLQFLFEYFSETQRNKGNFPGRFSGRQFSNSRSEMNVSTLELGDSALYLCASSINRDRGKAFFGQGTRLTVV.

The CDR3 DNA is TGTGCCAGCAGCTTAGACACCCGCTCCTATAATTCACCCCTCCACTTT. Its protein is CASSLDTRSYNSPLHF. The V call is TRBV5-5, the J call TRBJ1-6; D unresolved. This CDR3 is 16 amino acids long. Trimming took 2 bases from V and 0 from J, leaving 9 bases between them. In germline, CDR1 is SGHKS, CDR2 YYEKEE (reference sequence).

For the CDR3, the DNA is TGCGCCAGCAGCTTCGGGACAGGAGCATACGAGCAGTACTTC. This codes for CASSFGTGAYEQYF. The chain links TRBV5-1 to TRBJ2-7; TRBD1 agrees at 8 bases. The J segment lost 4 bases and the V segment lost 2 bases, leaving 5 bases of the junction unmatched. The length of the CDR3 is 14 residues. Germline CDR1 SGHRS, CDR2 YFSETQ.

The genes are TRBV19 and TRBJ2-1, with TRBD2 matching over 12 bases. The CDR3 extends over 16 amino acids. The V segment lost 3 bases and the J segment 9 bases; nucleotides outside the gene matches: 9. Germline V gene data show CDR1 as LNHDA and CDR2 as SQIVND (reference sequence). The CDR3 reads CASSILAGGPDVEQFF. CDR3 nucleotide sequence: TGTGCCAGTAGTATCCTAGCGGGGGGGCCCGATGTTGAGCAGTTCTTC.

V and J are TRBV4-1 and TRBJ2-5, with 8 bases matching TRBD2. J lost 2 bases, V lost 1 base, and 6 bases had no gene match. The CDR3 runs to 16 residues. The germline gives CDR1 MGHRA, CDR2 YSYEKL. CDR3 region: CASSQVKREPQETQYF. The CDR3, as DNA: TGCGCCAGCAGCCAAGTAAAGCGGGAGCCGCAAGAGACCCAGTACTTC.

The chain has TRBV2 and TRBJ2-7; 11 bases match TRBD2. The CDR3 consists of 18 residues. V was clipped by 1 base and J by 4 bases; unmatched bases: 12. Germline values: CDR1 SNHLY, CDR2 FYNNEI. CDR3 in DNA: TGTGCCAGCAGTGAAGGACTACTAGCGGGGGCCCTCCGGTACGAGCAGTACTTC. It translates to CASSEGLLAGALRYEQYF.

This clone was counted once. The chain is built from TRBV29-1 and TRBJ1-4; D ambiguous. Germline assignment: CDR1 SQVTM and CDR2 ANQGSEA. The CDR3 is made up of 11 amino acids. V lost 3 bases and J 8 bases, leaving 7 bases between the germline ends. The CDR3 DNA reads TGCAGCGTTGACCGAGGGGAAAAACTGTTTTTT. It translates to CSVDRGEKLFF.

V usage is TRBV9 and J usage is TRBJ2-2; 9 nucleotides match TRBD2. The CDR3 has 16 amino acids. V was pared by 2 bases and J by 1 base, with 3 bases of the junction left unmatched. CDR1 and CDR2 from the germline V gene are SGDLS and YYNGEE. The CDR3 coding sequence is TGTGCCAGCAGCGTGCGACTAGCGGTGAACACCGGGGAGCTGTTTTTT. This encodes CASSVRLAVNTGELFF.

This clone has just one count. This chain connects TRBV7-2 to TRBJ1-1, with D possibly being TRBD1 (5 bases). V lost 0 bases and J 4 bases, leaving 9 bases between the germline ends. This CDR3 contains 14 residues. In germline, CDR1 is SGHTA, CDR2 FQGNSA. This chain's CDR3 is CASSLARGGTEAFF. Written as DNA, the CDR3 is TGTGCCAGCAGCTTAGCACGGGGGGGCACTGAAGCTTTCTTT. Supplemented by reference TRBV7-2 and TRBJ1-1, the full variable domain reads GAGVSQSPSNKVTEKGKDVELRCDPISGHTALYWYRQSLGQGLEFLIYFQGNSAPDKSGLPSDRFSAERTGGSVSTLTIQRTQQEDSAVYLCASSLARGGTEAFFGQGTRLTVV.

This clone has just one count. The rearrangement joins TRBV28 to TRBJ1-2; D not resolved. V lost 1 base and J lost 2, with 8 bases in between. This CDR3 contains 14 residues. The V gene's germline CDR1 is MDHEN and CDR2 SYDVKM. The CDR3 sequence is CASSLSGLNYGYTF. For the CDR3, the DNA is TGTGCCAGCAGTTTATCCGGACTGAACTATGGCTACACCTTC.

The CDR3 DNA reads as TGTGCCAGCAGCTTTGCAGGGTGGAGCGGGGAGCTGTTTTTT. Translated: CASSFAGWSGELFF. The gene calls are TRBV11-2 and TRBJ2-2; perhaps TRBD1 as D (5 bases). The CDR3 has 14 amino acids. Germline values: CDR1 SGHAT, CDR2 FQNNGV. Trimming pared 3 bases from V and 7 bases from J, leaving 12 bases between.

V is TRBV30 and J is TRBJ2-1; 8 positions match TRBD2. Looked up from germline, CDR1 is GTSNPN and CDR2 is SVGIG (reference sequence). The junction had 8 bases not matched to a gene; V was cut back by 1 base and J by 9 bases. The CDR3 has 14 residues. The CDR3 coding sequence is TGTGCCTGGAGTGAGGCGGGGGGACCCTCTGAGCAGTTCTTC. Translation gives CAWSEAGGPSEQFF.

This rearrangement joins TRBV5-5 to TRBJ2-6, with D maybe TRBD1 (5 bases). This CDR3 has 18 amino acids. V was cut by 4 bases and J by 0 bases, with 17 bases left in between. CDR1 is SGHKS, CDR2 YYEKEE, per germline (reference sequence). The CDR3 DNA sequence: TGTGCCAGCAGCGCCTCAGGGTTATTGCACTCTGGGGCCAACGTCCTGACTTTC. Translated, it gives CASSASGLLHSGANVLTF. Variable domain in full (rest from reference TRBV5-5 and TRBJ2-6): DAGVTQSPTHLIKTRGQQVTLRCSPISGHKSVSWYQQVLGQGPQFIFQYYEKEERGRGNFPDRFSARQFPNYSSELNVNALLLGDSALYLCASSASGLLHSGANVLTFGAGSRLTVL.

The chain carries TRBV11-1 and TRBJ2-1; 10 nucleotides match TRBD2. Germline trimming cut 5 bases from V and 8 bases from J; bases unmatched to any gene: 9. The germline V gene encodes CDR1 SGHAT and CDR2 FQDESV (reference sequence). The CDR3 consists of 15 residues. The CDR3 here is CASSIQRGGNHEQFF. The CDR3 DNA sequence: TGTGCCAGCAGCATCCAGCGGGGGGGAAATCATGAGCAGTTCTTC. Full variable domain (outside the CDR3, taken from reference TRBV11-1 and TRBJ2-1): EAEVAQSPRYKITEKSQAVAFWCDPISGHATLYWYRQILGQGPELLVQFQDESVVDDSQLPKDRFSAERLKGVDSTLKIQPAELGDSAMYLCASSIQRGGNHEQFFGPGTRLTVL.

The chain recombines TRBV24-1 with TRBJ2-2; tentatively, D is TRBD1 (6 bases). Germline assignment: CDR1 KGHDR and CDR2 SFDVKD. V was clipped by 1 base and J by 1 base, with 12 bases between them. CDR3 length: 17 amino acids. As DNA, the CDR3 is TGTGCCACCAGTGATTTTCCCGGACAGTTGAACACCGGGGAGCTGTTTTTT. This translates into CATSDFPGQLNTGELFF.

The chain is built from TRBV5-4 and TRBJ2-5; tentatively, D is TRBD2 (5 bases). The CDR3 is made up of 15 amino acids. CDR1 and CDR2 (germline): SGHNT, YYREEE (reference sequence). V was shortened by 2 bases and J by 1 base, with 12 bases between the two germline ends. CDR3 protein: CASSFNLAAQETQYF. In nucleotides, the CDR3 is TGTGCCAGCAGCTTTAATCTAGCAGCCCAAGAGACCCAGTACTTC.

The genes are TRBV25-1 and TRBJ1-1; D possibly corresponds to TRBD1 (6 bases). The V gene's germline CDR1 is MGHDK and CDR2 SYGVNS. This CDR3 comprises 15 residues. V lost 1 base, J lost 11 bases, and 20 bases lay in between. The CDR3, as DNA: TGTGCCAGCAGTGAATCCAGGACAGTTAGGAACGGGGCTTTCTTT. Residues: CASSESRTVRNGAFF.

This chain uses TRBV5-6 with TRBJ2-1, with 10 bases aligning to TRBD1. Trimming removed 4 bases from V and 7 bases from J; junction bases left unmatched: 8. The length of the CDR3 is 15 residues. The germline V gene has CDR1 SGHDT and CDR2 YYEEEE. In DNA, the CDR3 is TGTGCCAGCAGCCTCCCGGGACAGGGGAGGAATGAGCAGTTCTTC. It specifies CASSLPGQGRNEQFF.

The CDR3 DNA reads as TGTGCTAGTGGAGAGACAGGGTCCCAGGGCTACACCTTC. Its translation: CASGETGSQGYTF. The rearrangement uses TRBV12-5 and TRBJ1-2, with 7 bases lining up with TRBD1. The germline gives CDR1 LGHNT, CDR2 FRNRAP. The CDR3 contains 13 residues. J lost 8 bases, V lost 6 bases, and 9 bases had no gene match.

The V gene is TRBV13, the J gene TRBJ1-2, with TRBD1 matching over 7 bases. Trimming removed 3 bases from V and 0 bases from J; junction bases left unmatched: 7. Germline V gene lookup returns CDR1 PRHDT and CDR2 FYEKMQ (reference sequence). CDR3 length: 16 residues. CDR3 amino acids: CASSFTLGTANYGYTF. CDR3 coding DNA: TGTGCCAGCAGCTTCACGCTAGGGACAGCTAACTATGGCTACACCTTC.

In its sample, this clone was seen once. The V and J genes are TRBV5-4 and TRBJ2-3; D may be TRBD2 (6 bases). The CDR3 has 13 amino acids. The V and J ends lost 2 bases and 6 bases respectively, with 10 bases between them. Germline assignment: CDR1 SGHNT and CDR2 YYREEE (reference sequence). CDR3 sequence reads: CASSFYLADTQYF. The CDR3, as DNA: TGTGCCAGCAGCTTCTACCTAGCGGATACGCAGTATTTT.

The gene calls are TRBV5-4 and TRBJ2-3; 7 bases fit TRBD2. This CDR3 comprises 14 residues. The germline gives CDR1 SGHNT, CDR2 YYREEE (reference sequence). V trimming: 2 bases; J trimming: 3 bases; junction bases outside the gene matches: 3. CDR3 coding DNA: TGTGCCAGCAGCTTCGGACTAGTAACAGATACGCAGTATTTT. Protein sequence: CASSFGLVTDTQYF.

The chain carries TRBV12-3 or TRBV12-4 and TRBJ2-5; TRBD2 aligns across 10 bases. Trimming removed 10 bases from V and 2 bases from J; junction bases left unmatched: 4. The CDR3 has 13 residues. The DNA for the CDR3 is TGTGCCACAACTAGCGGGGATCAAGAGACCCAGTACTTC. This sequence encodes CATTSGDQETQYF.

The chain carries TRBV4-2 and TRBJ2-7; unclear D gene. CDR1 and CDR2 from the germline V gene are LGHNA and YNFKEQ. The CDR3 loop spans 12 amino acids. With 1 base removed from V and 3 bases from J, the gap between germline ends came to 4 bases. DNA for the CDR3: TGTGCCAGCAGCCAAGGCGGCTACGAGCAGTACTTC. This gives the protein CASSQGGYEQYF.

The V and J genes are TRBV9 and TRBJ1-3, with D tentatively TRBD1 (5 bases). The CDR3 is 16 amino acids. Trimming removed 0 bases from V and 1 base from J, with 11 bases in between. Germline CDR1 and CDR2: SGDLS and YYNGEE. The chain's CDR3 is CASSVVPGGSGNTIYF. The CDR3 DNA reads as TGTGCCAGCAGCGTAGTCCCCGGGGGTTCTGGAAACACCATATATTTT.

This clone was seen once. This chain uses TRBV6-5 with TRBJ2-2; 7 bases align to TRBD1. Germline CDR1 is MNHEY and CDR2 is SVGAGI. The CDR3 spans 13 residues. Germline trimming cut 6 bases from V and 6 bases from J; bases unmatched to any gene: 4. The chain's CDR3 is CASRVTGAGELFF. The CDR3 DNA sequence: TGTGCCAGCAGGGTAACAGGGGCCGGGGAGCTGTTTTTT.

The chain links TRBV7-9 to TRBJ1-1; 7 positions match TRBD1. The CDR3 loop spans 14 amino acids. Per the germline V gene, CDR1 is SEHNR and CDR2 is FQNEAQ (reference sequence). Trimming took 7 bases from V and 3 from J; bases not matched to a gene: 8. In DNA form, the CDR3 reads TGTGCCAGCACCCCACAGGGGTGGGACACTGAAGCTTTCTTT. Translating gives CASTPQGWDTEAFF. Full variable domain (rest looked up from reference TRBV7-9 and TRBJ1-1): DTGVSQNPRHKITKRGQNVTFRCDPISEHNRLYWYRQTLGQGPEFLTYFQNEAQLEKSRLLSDRFSAERPKGSFSTLEIQRTEQGDSAMYLCASTPQGWDTEAFFGQGTRLTVV.

This clone has more than one count but fewer than ten. The rearrangement joins TRBV6-5 to TRBJ1-5; D unclear. V was clipped by 6 bases and J by 0 bases, with 6 bases between them. This CDR3 is built from 13 residues. Germline assignment: CDR1 MNHEY and CDR2 SVGAGI. This chain's CDR3 is CASRAVSNQPQHF. The CDR3 DNA follows: TGTGCCAGCAGGGCCGTTAGCAATCAGCCCCAGCATTTT.

The rearrangement links TRBV6-6 to TRBJ1-5; D remains unclear. V shed 6 bases and J shed 2 bases, with 17 bases lying between them. This CDR3 contains 16 residues. CDR1 and CDR2 from the germline V gene are MNHNY and SVGAGI (reference sequence). The CDR3 DNA reads as TGTGCCAGCAGCTATCACCCACGGGGAGGCAATCAGCCCCAGCATTTT. Translating gives CASSYHPRGGNQPQHF.